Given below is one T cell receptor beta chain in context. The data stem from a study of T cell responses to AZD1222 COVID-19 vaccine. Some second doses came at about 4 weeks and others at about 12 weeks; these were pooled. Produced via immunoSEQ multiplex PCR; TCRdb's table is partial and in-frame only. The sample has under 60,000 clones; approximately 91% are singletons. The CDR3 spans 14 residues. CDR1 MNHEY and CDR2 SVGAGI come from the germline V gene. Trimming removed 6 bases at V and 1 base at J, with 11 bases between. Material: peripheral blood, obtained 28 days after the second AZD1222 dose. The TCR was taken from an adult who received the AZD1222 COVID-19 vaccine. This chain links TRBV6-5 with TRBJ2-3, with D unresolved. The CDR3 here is CASRPGQRTDTQYF. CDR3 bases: TGTGCCAGCAGACCCGGGCAGCGCACAGATACGCAGTATTTT.